The TCR beta chain described here comes from a study of control samples from healthy donors and cancer patients. Here immunoSEQ multiplex PCR was the method, and the copy in TCRdb shows in-frame clones only, minus some. The sample carries some 120,000 clones, roughly 87% recorded once. Germline CDR1 and CDR2: LGHNA and YNFKEQ. V gave up 0 bases and J gave up 2 bases; unmatched junction bases: 1. The CDR3 spans 16 residues. The clonotype was recovered from a man between 18 and 29 years old in good health. The sample taken for sequencing was blood. The chain carries TRBV4-2 and TRBJ2-1; 10 nucleotides agree with TRBD2. This chain's CDR3 is CASSQESGRAYNEQFF. As DNA, the CDR3 is TGTGCCAGCAGCCAAGAAAGCGGGAGGGCCTACAATGAGCAGTTCTTC.